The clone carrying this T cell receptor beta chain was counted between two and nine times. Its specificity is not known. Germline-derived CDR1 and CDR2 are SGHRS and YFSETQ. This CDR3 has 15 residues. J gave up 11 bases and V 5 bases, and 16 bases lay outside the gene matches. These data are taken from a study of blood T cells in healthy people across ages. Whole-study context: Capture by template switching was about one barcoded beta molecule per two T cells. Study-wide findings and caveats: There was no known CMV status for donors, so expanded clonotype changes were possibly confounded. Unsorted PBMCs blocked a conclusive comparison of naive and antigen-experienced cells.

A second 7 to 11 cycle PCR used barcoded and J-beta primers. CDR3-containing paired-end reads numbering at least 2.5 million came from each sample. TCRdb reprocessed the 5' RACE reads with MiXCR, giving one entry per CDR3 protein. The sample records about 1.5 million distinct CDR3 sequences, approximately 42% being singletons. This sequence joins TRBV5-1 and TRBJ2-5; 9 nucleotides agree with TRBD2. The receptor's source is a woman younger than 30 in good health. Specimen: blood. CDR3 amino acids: CASSDSGGTYNEQYF. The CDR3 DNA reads TGCGCCAGCAGTGACAGCGGGGGGACCTACAATGAGCAGTACTTC.